The subject of this entry is one TCR beta chain. The table came from immunoSEQ multiplex PCR; TCRdb's copy has only in-frame clones and leaves some out. The sample gives around 230,000 clones, over 70% of which show up once; roughly 7.6% is in the top ten. The entry originates in a study of blood T cell repertoires in COVID-19. The CDR3 is 17 residues long. With V trimmed by 0 bases and J by 3 bases, 4 bases remained unmatched. The germline V gene encodes CDR1 SGDLS and CDR2 YYNGEE. The chain recombines TRBV9 with TRBJ2-3; 13 bases align to TRBD2. The sequencing input was peripheral blood. The origin of this receptor is a woman aged 45 to 65 with acute or convalescent COVID-19. The DNA of the CDR3 is TGTGCCAGCAGCGTAGGGACTAGCGGGAGTTTAACAGATACGCAGTATTTT. Translating gives CASSVGTSGSLTDTQYF.